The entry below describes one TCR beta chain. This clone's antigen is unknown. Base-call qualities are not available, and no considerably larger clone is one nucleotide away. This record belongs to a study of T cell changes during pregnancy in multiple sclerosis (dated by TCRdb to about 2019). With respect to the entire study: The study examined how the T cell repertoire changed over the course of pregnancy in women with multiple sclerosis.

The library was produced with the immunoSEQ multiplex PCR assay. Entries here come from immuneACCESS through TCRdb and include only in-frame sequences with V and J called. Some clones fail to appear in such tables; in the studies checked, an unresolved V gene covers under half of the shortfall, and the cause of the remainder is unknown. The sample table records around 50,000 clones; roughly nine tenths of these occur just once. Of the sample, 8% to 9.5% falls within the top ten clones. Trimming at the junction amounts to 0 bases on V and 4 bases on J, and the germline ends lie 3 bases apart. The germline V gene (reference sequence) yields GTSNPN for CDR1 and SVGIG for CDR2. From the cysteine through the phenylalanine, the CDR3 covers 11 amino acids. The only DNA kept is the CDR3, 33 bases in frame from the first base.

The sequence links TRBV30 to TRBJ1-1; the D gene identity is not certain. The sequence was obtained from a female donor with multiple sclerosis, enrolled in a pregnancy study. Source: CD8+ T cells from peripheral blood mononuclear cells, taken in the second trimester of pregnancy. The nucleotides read TGTGCCTGGAGTGTCGGCACTGAAGCTTTCTTT. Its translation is CAWSVGTEAFF.